These 14 T cell receptor beta chains were sequenced from one sample in a study of T cells in women clearing cervical HPV infection. The method was immunoSEQ multiplex PCR; TCRdb's version includes in-frame clones alone and lacks a portion of them. The data show approximately 30,000 clones, and the top ten clones hold roughly 17%. The specimen sequenced was blood buffy coat. Receptors originate from a woman between 18 and 70 years old with a cervical HPV16 infection that either progressed to CIN3+ or cleared (not recorded which).

About this clone: Read sequence stops 3 residues before the CDR3 end, and the germline J gene provides the missing end. V gene TRBV30 combines with J gene TRBJ2-3; 8 bases are a match to TRBD2. From germline, CDR1 is GTSNPN and CDR2 SVGIG (reference sequence). The CDR3 is 14 residues long. The ends lost 0 bases at V and 8 bases at J; junction bases unmatched: 7. CDR3 in amino acids: CAWSVGTSGVTQYF. The part of the CDR3 DNA that was read is TGTGCCTGGAGTGTTGGGACTAGTGGCGTTACG.

On this clone: The read terminates 3 residues ahead of where the CDR3 ends, so the germline J gene completes it. The chain is built from TRBV5-1 and TRBJ2-3; tentatively, D is TRBD1 (5 bases). The V end was cut by 4 bases, the J end by 3 bases, with 15 bases between. CDR1 and CDR2 (germline): SGHRS, YFSETQ. This CDR3 has 15 residues. The sequenced CDR3 bases are TGCGCCAGCAGCCTAGGGGCAGGGTTGACAGATACG. Protein: CASSLGAGLTDT. The CDR3, in full, reads CASSLGAGLTDTQYF.

Concerning this clone: The read ends 3 residues before the CDR3 terminus; that terminus is restored from the germline J gene. V is TRBV5-1 and J is TRBJ1-5; weak D call: TRBD1 (5 bases). V was shortened by 4 bases and J by 4 bases, with 15 bases between the two germline ends. This CDR3 contains 15 residues. Germline CDR1 SGHRS, CDR2 YFSETQ. CDR3 sequence: CASSTGLSGNQPQHF. Partial CDR3 DNA: TGCGCCAGCAGCACGGGACTTTCTGGGAATCAGCCC.

As regards this clone: The read ends 3 residues shy of where the CDR3 ends; the end is completed using the germline J gene. This sequence joins TRBV7-9 and TRBJ1-2, with 7 bases that match TRBD1. In germline, CDR1 is SEHNR, CDR2 FQNEAQ (reference sequence). The length of the CDR3 is 12 residues. The CDR3 protein is CASSLGQGDYTF. CDR3 bases read: TGTGCCAGCAGCTTAGGACAGGGAGAC.

On this clone: The read ends 3 residues early relative to the CDR3; the germline J gene fills the gap. V gene TRBV6-2 or TRBV6-3 combines with J gene TRBJ2-7, with 9 bases identical to TRBD2. The junction had 4 bases not matched to a gene; V was cut back by 4 bases and J by 0 bases. Per germline, CDR1 MNHEY and CDR2 SVGEGT. The CDR3 has 15 amino acids. The sequenced CDR3 bases are TGTGCCAGCAGTTTAGCGGGGGTAGTCTCCTACGAG. Amino acids: CASSLAGVVSYE. The CDR3, in full, reads CASSLAGVVSYEQYF.

A remark on this clone: The read comes to an end 3 residues before the CDR3 does, leaving the germline J gene to fill in the end. The rearrangement uses TRBV20-1 and TRBJ2-5, with unresolved D. The CDR3 runs 13 residues. The germline V gene has CDR1 DFQATT and CDR2 SNEGSKA (reference sequence). With 3 bases removed from V and 0 bases from J, the gap between germline ends came to 8 bases. The CDR3 loop is CSASGYYQETQYF. The part of the CDR3 DNA that was read is TGCAGTGCTAGCGGGTACTACCAAGAGACC.

As to this clone: The CDR3 end falls 3 residues outside the read, so it is completed with the germline J gene. The chain combines TRBV24-1 with TRBJ2-1; TRBD2 is a possible D gene (5 bases). V dropped 6 bases and J dropped 0 bases, with 11 bases sitting between them. The CDR3 runs to 15 residues. The germline V gene encodes CDR1 KGHDR and CDR2 SFDVKD. CDR3 DNA, as far as it was read: TGTGCCACCAGTAGACGGGGTAGCTCCTACAATGAG. It codes for CATSRRGSSYNE. The whole CDR3 is CATSRRGSSYNEQFF.

Details on this clone: The read falls 3 residues short of the CDR3 end, and the missing part is taken from the germline J gene. This chain connects TRBV19 to TRBJ2-3, with 12 bases lining up with TRBD2. This CDR3 comprises 17 residues. Germline V CDR1 and CDR2: LNHDA, SQIVND (reference sequence). The CDR3 sequence: CASSSSWGLAGEETQYF. The CDR3 DNA, read in part, is TGTGCCAGTAGTTCGTCTTGGGGACTAGCGGGCGAAGAGACG.

A note on this clone: Sequencing ends 3 residues short of the CDR3 end; the germline J gene provides the rest. The V gene is TRBV20-1, the J gene TRBJ1-2; 9 nucleotides align to TRBD1. The CDR3 is 11 residues long. The ends lost 8 bases at V and 6 bases at J; junction bases unmatched: 4. CDR1 is DFQATT and CDR2 is SNEGSKA in the germline V gene (reference sequence). The CDR3 bases that were read are TGCAGTTTAACAGGGGGCGATGGC. Protein: CSLTGGDG. The complete CDR3 protein is CSLTGGDGYTF.

Partial CDR3 DNA: TGTGCCAGCAGCGAGGACAGGGCGCGGAATCAGCCC. As protein: CASSEDRARNQP. The CDR3, in full, reads CASSEDRARNQPQHF. The chain employs TRBV2 and TRBJ1-5; the match to TRBD1 covers 8 bases. Coverage ceases 3 residues before the CDR3 finishes, and the germline J gene fills in the end. Germline-derived CDR1 and CDR2 are SNHLY and FYNNEI. Trimming cost V 6 bases and J 4 bases; bases outside gene matches: 8. The CDR3 is made up of 15 amino acids. Full variable domain (remainder filled in from reference TRBV2 and TRBJ1-5): EPEVTQTPSHQVTQMGQEVILRCVPISNHLYFYWYRQILGQKVEFLVSFYNNEISEKSEIFDDQFSVERPDGSNFTLKIRSTKLEDSAMYFCASSEDRARNQPQHFGDGTRLSIL.

Concerning this clone itself: An end of the junction differs from the germline gene, which may be a read error. The CDR3 goes on 3 residues after the read ends, and that part is filled in from the germline J gene. Other DNA sequences in the same sample also yield this CDR3. The chain couples TRBV19 to TRBJ1-3; 7 nucleotides align to TRBD1. Germline V lookup: CDR1 LNHDA, CDR2 SQIVND (reference sequence). The CDR3 is 17 amino acids. CDR3 loop: CASSTPGQIVSGNTIYF. Partial CDR3 DNA: TGTGCCAGTAGTACCCCGGGACAGATAGTCTCTGGAAACACA.

Of note for this clone: Read sequence stops 3 residues before the CDR3 end, and the germline J gene provides the missing end. The chain employs TRBV7-2 and TRBJ2-3; no firm D call. V was shortened by 5 bases and J by 1 base, with 10 bases between the two germline ends. This CDR3 is built from 14 residues. Germline-derived CDR1 and CDR2 are SGHTA and FQGNSA. CDR3 region: CASSKLMGTDTQYF. CDR3 DNA, as far as it was read: TGTGCCAGCAGCAAACTCATGGGCACAGATACG. Based on the CDR3 plus reference TRBV7-2 and TRBJ2-3, the full variable domain is GAGVSQSPSNKVTEKGKDVELRCDPISGHTALYWYRQSLGQGLEFLIYFQGNSAPDKSGLPSDRFSAERTGGSVSTLTIQRTQQEDSAVYLCASSKLMGTDTQYFGPGTRLTVL.

With respect to this clone: The sequenced fragment ends 3 residues before the CDR3 boundary, so the rest is inferred from the germline J gene. Other DNA sequences within the sample encode an identical CDR3. This chain joins TRBV18 and TRBJ2-3; TRBD1 matches at 9 bases. The CDR3 length is 17 residues. Germline V lookup: CDR1 KGHSH, CDR2 LQKENI. The DNA read from the CDR3 is TGTGCCAGCTCCCCTCTCCTGGGACAGGGAATTCAAGAGACG. It translates to CASSPLLGQGIQET. The CDR3 as a whole reads CASSPLLGQGIQETQYF.

Comments on this clone: The CDR3 end falls 3 residues outside the read, so it is completed with the germline J gene. V and J are TRBV10-3 and TRBJ2-3; no reliable D call. Germline CDR1 and CDR2: ENHRY and SYGVKD. The CDR3 sequence is 15 residues long. Trimming removed 2 bases from V and 0 bases from J, with 9 bases in between. CDR3 DNA, as far as it was read: TGTGCCATCAGTGAGGCGCTCCTGAGCACAGATACG. Its translation: CAISEALLSTDT. The CDR3, in full, reads CAISEALLSTDTQYF.